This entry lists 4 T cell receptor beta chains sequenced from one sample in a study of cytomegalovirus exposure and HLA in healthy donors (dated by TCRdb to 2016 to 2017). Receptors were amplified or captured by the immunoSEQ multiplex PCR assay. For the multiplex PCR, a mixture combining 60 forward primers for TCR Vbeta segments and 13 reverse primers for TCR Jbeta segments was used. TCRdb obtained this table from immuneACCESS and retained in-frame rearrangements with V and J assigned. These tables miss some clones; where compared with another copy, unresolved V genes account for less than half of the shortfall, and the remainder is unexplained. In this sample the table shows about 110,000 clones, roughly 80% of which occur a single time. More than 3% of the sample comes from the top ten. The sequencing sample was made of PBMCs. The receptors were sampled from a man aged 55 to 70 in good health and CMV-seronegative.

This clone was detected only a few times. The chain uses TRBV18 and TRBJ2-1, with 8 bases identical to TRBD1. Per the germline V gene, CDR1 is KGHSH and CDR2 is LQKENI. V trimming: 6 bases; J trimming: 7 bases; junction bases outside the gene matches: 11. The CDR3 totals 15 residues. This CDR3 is CASSQSRTGNNEQFF. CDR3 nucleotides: TGTGCCAGCTCGCAAAGCCGGACAGGGAATAATGAGCAGTTCTTC.

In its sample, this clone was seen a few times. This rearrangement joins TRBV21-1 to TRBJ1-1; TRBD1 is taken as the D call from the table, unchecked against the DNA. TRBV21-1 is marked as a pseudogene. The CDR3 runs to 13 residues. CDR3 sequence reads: CASTYSGKVGAFF. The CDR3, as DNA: TGTGCCAGCACCTACAGTGGTAAGGTAGGAGCTTTCTTT.

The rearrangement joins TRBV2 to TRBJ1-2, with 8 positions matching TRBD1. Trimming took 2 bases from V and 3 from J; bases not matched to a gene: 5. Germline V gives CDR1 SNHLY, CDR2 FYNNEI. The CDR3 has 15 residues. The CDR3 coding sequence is TGTGCCAGCAGTGAACAAGGACAGGGCGACTATGGCTACACCTTC. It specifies CASSEQGQGDYGYTF.

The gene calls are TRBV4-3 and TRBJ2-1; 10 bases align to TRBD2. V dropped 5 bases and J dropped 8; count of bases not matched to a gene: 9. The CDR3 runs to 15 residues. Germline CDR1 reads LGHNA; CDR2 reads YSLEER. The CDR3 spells CASSAQRGGSDEQFF. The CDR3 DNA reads TGCGCCAGCAGCGCCCAGCGGGGGGGCTCCGATGAGCAGTTCTTC.